The source of this TCR beta chain is a study of post-analysis software for immune sequencing data. Tagging with unique molecular identifiers was a feature of the TCR beta cDNA libraries. TCRdb itself ran the PCR reads through MiXCR, one entry per CDR3 protein. The table lists about 430,000 distinct CDR3 sequences, over 30% of them singletons. In its sample, this clonotype was seen a few times. The sequence was collected from a girl aged 2-10 years with multiple sclerosis. Source material: blood.

CDR3 DNA: TGCGCCAGCAGTCGGGACAGGGGGCGGCGGGACATTCAGTACTTC. Protein: CASSRDRGRRDIQYF. The rearrangement joins TRBV5-1 to TRBJ2-4; TRBD1 aligns across 12 bases. The CDR3 length is 15 residues. Germline V CDR1 and CDR2: SGHRS, YFSETQ. The ends lost 5 bases at V and 8 bases at J; junction bases unmatched: 8.